This TCR beta chain was recorded in a study of blood T cell repertoires in COVID-19. Authors' methods: Scientists estimated how many nucleated cells there were by amplifying reference gene primers. Only in-frame clones appear in the TCRdb table, and some are missing; sequencing was by immunoSEQ multiplex PCR. For V, J and clone size, that table is used; D and trimming come from the DNA. The table has roughly 210,000 clones, around 86% seen once. The CDR3 extends over 16 amino acids. Looked up from germline, CDR1 is DFQATT and CDR2 is SNEGSKA (reference sequence). Trimming took off 3 bases at V and 4 bases at J, with 19 bases between the two ends.

The clonotype comes from a man aged 30 to 45 in a cohort exposed to, infected with or recovered from COVID-19 (not recorded which). The source material was PBMCs or T cells enriched from blood (not recorded which). This sequence joins TRBV20-1 and TRBJ1-5, with D perhaps TRBD1 (6 bases). The DNA of the CDR3 is TGCAGTGCTAGTCTAGGGCCTCGGACAGTGAATCAGCCCCAGCATTTT. Translated: CSASLGPRTVNQPQHF.